This entry describes one TCR beta chain. Its antigen is undetermined. This sample was included in a study of CXCR3-negative and CXCR3-positive naive CD8 T cells. Broader study findings: Naive CXCR3-negative and CXCR3-positive cells had similar TRBV-TRBJ usage; memory differed. Diversity in memory CD8+ cells fell much lower than the comparably high levels seen in both naive subsets. CXCR3-negative naive cells had less hydrophobic TRB CDR3s than did CXCR3-positive naive cells. Surface CD5 was comparable between naive subsets; TCR strength was inferred from TRB CDR3 properties.

CDR1 is MGHDK, CDR2 SYGVNS, per germline. The CDR3 runs 18 residues. The CD45RO-CCR7+CD27+CD95- phenotype denoted naive CD8+ T cells. cDNA libraries for TRB were generated by 5' RACE incorporating UMI labels. TCRdb re-analyzed the 5' RACE reads; it lists each CDR3 protein once, without DNA. In all, the sample yields around 60,000 distinct CDR3 sequences. The TCR originated in a human donor in good health. Some clones in this sample may be carry-over from other donors' samples. The J gene is TRBJ1-1, the V gene TRBV25-1. Sequenced input: naive CXCR3+ CD8+ T cells from blood. Stated subset: CD45RO-CCR7+CD27+CD95- naive CD8+ T cells expressing CXCR3 (TNR3+). CDR3 sequence reads: CASSESSFGRGMNTEAFF.